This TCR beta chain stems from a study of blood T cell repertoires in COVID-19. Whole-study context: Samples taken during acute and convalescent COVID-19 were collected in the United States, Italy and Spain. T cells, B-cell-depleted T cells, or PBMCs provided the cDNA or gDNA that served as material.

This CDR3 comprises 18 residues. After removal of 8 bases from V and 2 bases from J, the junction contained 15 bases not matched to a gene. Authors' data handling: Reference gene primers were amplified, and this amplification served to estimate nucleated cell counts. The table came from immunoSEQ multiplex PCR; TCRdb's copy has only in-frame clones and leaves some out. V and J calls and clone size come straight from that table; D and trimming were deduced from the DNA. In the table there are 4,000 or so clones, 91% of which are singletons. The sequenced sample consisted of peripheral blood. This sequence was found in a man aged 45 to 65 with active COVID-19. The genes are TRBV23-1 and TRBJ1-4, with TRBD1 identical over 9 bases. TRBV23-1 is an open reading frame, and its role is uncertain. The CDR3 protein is CASRPRDRERVTNEKLFF. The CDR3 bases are TGCGCCAGCCGCCCCAGGGACAGGGAGAGAGTGACTAATGAAAAACTGTTTTTT.